This T cell receptor beta chain was recorded in a study of blood T cells in healthy people across ages. Findings and limits, study-wide: Without sorted subsets, naive and antigen-experienced compartments could not be conclusively compared. Roughly linearly, TCR beta diversity per million T cells fell as age increased.

Germline V gene lookup returns CDR1 SNHLY and CDR2 FYNNEI. The CDR3 sequence is 12 residues long. This clonotype has just a few counts. Its antigen is unidentified. It was with a sample-barcoded 5' primer and a J-beta primer mix that a second PCR of roughly 7 to 12 cycles was run. TCRdb independently ran MiXCR on the 5' RACE reads; one entry per CDR3 protein. The data contain hundreds of thousands of distinct CDR3 sequences, 58% of them seen just once; the ten biggest clones take up about 20%. V is TRBV2 and J is TRBJ2-7; no definite D call. Judging by the DNA end, TRBJ2-5 fits better; the J call may be wrong. The specimen sequenced was blood. The TCR was taken from a man aged 30 to 39 in good health. This CDR3 reads CASSDLLETQYF. The CDR3 DNA follows: TGTGCCAGCAGTGACTTATTGGAGACCCAGTACTTC.